This is a list of T cell receptor beta chains from one sample in a study of control samples from healthy donors and cancer patients. Only in-frame clones appear in the TCRdb table, and some are missing; sequencing was by immunoSEQ multiplex PCR. The sample lists 130,000 or so clones, about 89% seen once, with less than 8.5% in the top ten. Sequenced input: blood. Source of these receptors: a man in his late teens or twenties in good health. Each CDR3 is given with its conserved first and last residue.

v_call,j_call,cdr3_aa
TRBV6-6,TRBJ1-4,CASSYGRSNEKLFF
TRBV6-1,TRBJ1-5,CASSEALVNVNQPQHF
TRBV5-6,TRBJ1-1,CASSLEQGSTEAFF
TRBV5-1,TRBJ2-3,CASSLDNTDTQYF
TRBV19,TRBJ1-6,CASSIGASGSPLHF
TRBV13,TRBJ1-5,CASSLVSRTARINQPQHF
TRBV4-1,TRBJ2-1,CASSRALGLKNEQFF
TRBV28,TRBJ1-2,CASSPTGNYGYTF
TRBV7-3,TRBJ2-5,CASSSTGGRETQYF
TRBV5-1,TRBJ1-2,CASSPEQGGSGYTF
TRBV4-1,TRBJ1-1,CASSPHRGLNTEAFF
TRBV13,TRBJ2-1,CASSLRLAGVNEQFF
TRBV11-2,TRBJ1-2,CASSYGTSYGYTF
TRBV25-1,TRBJ1-1,CASSPWGTEPEAFF
TRBV7-3,TRBJ1-2,CASSSQPRLRRRYGYTF
TRBV7-2,TRBJ1-3,CASSLGLGNTIYF
TRBV6-5,TRBJ2-4,CASRTARTGKNIQYF
TRBV24-1,TRBJ2-2,CATSWALDTGELFF
TRBV5-1,TRBJ2-1,CASSLGDSSYNEQFF
TRBV5-1,TRBJ2-7,CASSLSGDYEQYF
TRBV15,TRBJ2-7,CATSGTSGGYEQYF
TRBV24-1,TRBJ2-3,CATSELPDSKGTDTQYF
TRBV5-6,TRBJ2-5,CASSWGLPTNQETQYF
TRBV28,TRBJ1-6,CASASNSPLHF
TRBV19,TRBJ2-1,CASRLGFSDFYNEQFF
TRBV30,TRBJ2-3,CAWTRVTDTQYF
TRBV6-4,TRBJ1-6,CASSERQGNSPLHF
TRBV28,TRBJ1-5,CASSFNRRAWGAQHF
TRBV25-1,TRBJ2-6,CASGGTGFPGANVLTF
TRBV7-9,TRBJ1-5,CASSPKDGNQPQHF
TRBV12-3/TRBV12-4,TRBJ1-4,CASSLEGEKLFF
TRBV2,TRBJ1-3,CASYGSVSTIYF
TRBV27,TRBJ2-7,CASSSPPGVEQYF
TRBV10-3,TRBJ2-2,CATLAGGHTGELFF
TRBV19,TRBJ2-1,CASSNRGFKEFF
TRBV5-6,TRBJ1-2,CASSHRDRSPYGYTF
TRBV5-1,TRBJ1-5,CASSPGIGNQPQHF
TRBV1,TRBJ2-3,CTSSLKNRITDTQYF
TRBV2,TRBJ2-3,CASSQTRLAGSDTQYF
TRBV3-1/TRBV3-2,TRBJ1-1,CASSRTDRDTEAFF
TRBV27,TRBJ2-7,CASSLGPSYEQYF
TRBV20-1,TRBJ1-5,CSASLGPDQPQHF
TRBV7-2,TRBJ2-3,CASSLASGTSTDTQYF
TRBV9,TRBJ1-1,CASSVAVNTEAFF
TRBV5-1,TRBJ1-2,CASSPGEFTGYTF
TRBV7-9,TRBJ2-7,CASSPLDRDYEQYF
TRBV27,TRBJ2-7,CASSLSPDYEQYF
TRBV6-2/TRBV6-3,TRBJ2-7,CASSRIIRDTEQYF
TRBV9,TRBJ2-7,CASSPRPAGSYEQYF
TRBV7-2,TRBJ2-5,CASSFRRTGPETQYF
TRBV9,TRBJ2-5,CASSVPRSGGEIETQYF
TRBV21-1,TRBJ1-1,CASSKIGGMTGLAFF
TRBV6-4,TRBJ2-7,CASPTGQELGEQYF
TRBV5-1,TRBJ2-1,CASSSTGGVTYNEQFF
TRBV18,TRBJ1-2,CASSPDTVGKDGYTF
TRBV10-3,TRBJ1-2,CAISESLDYGYTF
TRBV3-1/TRBV3-2,TRBJ1-2,CASSRDSPSYGYTF